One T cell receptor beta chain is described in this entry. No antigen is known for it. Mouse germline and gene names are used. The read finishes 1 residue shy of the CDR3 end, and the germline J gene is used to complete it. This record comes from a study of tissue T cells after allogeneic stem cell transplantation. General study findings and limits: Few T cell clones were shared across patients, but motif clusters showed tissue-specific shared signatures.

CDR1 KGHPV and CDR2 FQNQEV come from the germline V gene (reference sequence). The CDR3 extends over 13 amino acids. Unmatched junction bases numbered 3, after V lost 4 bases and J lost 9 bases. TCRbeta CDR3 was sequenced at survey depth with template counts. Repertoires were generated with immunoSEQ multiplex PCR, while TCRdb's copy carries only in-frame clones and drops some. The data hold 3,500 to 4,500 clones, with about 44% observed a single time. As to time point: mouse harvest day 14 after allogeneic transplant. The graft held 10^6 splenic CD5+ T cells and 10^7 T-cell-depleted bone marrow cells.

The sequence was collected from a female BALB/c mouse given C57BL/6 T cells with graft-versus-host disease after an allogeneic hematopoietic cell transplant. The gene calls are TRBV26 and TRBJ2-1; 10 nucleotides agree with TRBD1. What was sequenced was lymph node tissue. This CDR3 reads CASSPGTGDEQFF. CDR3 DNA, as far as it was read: TGTGCCAGCAGTCCGGGGACAGGGGATGAGCAGTTC.